This is a list of T cell receptor beta chains from one sample in a study of B cell selection in AIRE deficiency. Assay used: immunoSEQ multiplex PCR; TCRdb lists only in-frame clones, some missing. Among some 25,000 clones, 96% were seen once, and the ten largest hold approximately 0.21%. Sequences were obtained from CD4+CD127+ conventional T cells sorted from PBMCs. These receptors were collected from a human donor in good health. Both conserved end residues are part of each CDR3. The D gene is left open where the match is weak. Clone size is not always given. Where it is, it says once, few, many or a class for expanded clones.

>TRBJ2-7|-|TRBV7-2|-
CASSLGGGTRGGGEQYF
TGTGCCAGCAGCTTAGGAGGTGGGACTAGAGGGGGCGGCGAGCAGTACTTC
>TRBJ1-2|-|TRBV7-9|TRBD1
CASSPTTGGAYGYTF
TGTGCCAGCAGCCCAACGACAGGGGGCGCGTATGGCTACACCTTC
>TRBJ2-1|-|TRBV29-1|-
CSVDGRNRAGEQFF
TGCAGCGTTGATGGCAGGAATAGGGCGGGTGAGCAGTTCTTC
>TRBJ2-5|-|TRBV7-3|-
CASSLSDVEETQYF
TGTGCCAGCAGCTTATCAGATGTGGAAGAGACCCAGTACTTC
>TRBJ2-4|-|TRBV5-4|TRBD1
CASSQNKDRGSIQYF
TGTGCCAGCAGCCAGAACAAGGACAGGGGGTCCATTCAGTACTTC
>TRBJ1-1|-|TRBV28|-
CASSLGGSEAFF
TGTGCCAGCAGTTTAGGCGGCTCTGAAGCTTTCTTT
>TRBJ1-5|-|TRBV4-1|TRBD1
CASSQEGQGYYPNQPQHF
TGCGCCAGCAGCCAAGAGGGACAGGGATATTACCCCAATCAGCCCCAGCATTTT
>TRBJ2-2|-|TRBV10-3|-
CAIRLLANTGELFF
TGTGCCATCCGATTACTAGCTAACACCGGGGAGCTGTTTTTT
>TRBJ1-2|-|TRBV4-1|-
CASSQKGAERGYTF
TGCGCCAGCAGCCAAAAAGGGGCCGAGAGGGGCTACACCTTC
>TRBJ2-7|-|TRBV28|TRBD2
CASSLSTSGSYEQYF
TGTGCCAGCAGCCTATCGACTAGCGGGAGCTACGAGCAGTACTTC
>TRBJ1-6|-|TRBV27|-
CASSLGEKQVTYNSPLHF
TGTGCCAGCAGTTTAGGGGAAAAACAGGTGACGTATAATTCACCCCTCCACTTT
>TRBJ2-7|-|TRBV28|TRBD2
CASSSWTSGSHEQYF
TGTGCCAGCAGTTCCTGGACTAGCGGGAGTCACGAGCAGTACTTC
>TRBJ2-7|-|TRBV5-1|-
CASSPSELTGSGRYF
TGCGCCAGCAGCCCCTCAGAGTTAACCGGCAGCGGACGGTACTTC
>TRBJ2-1|-|TRBV6-5|-
CASSYGNWGGNEQFF
TGTGCCAGCAGTTACGGCAACTGGGGTGGGAATGAGCAGTTCTTC
>TRBJ2-1|-|TRBV5-4|-
CASSGTAGMAYNEQFF
TGTGCCAGCAGCGGGACAGCGGGAATGGCGTACAATGAGCAGTTCTTC
>TRBJ1-4|-|TRBV7-9|-
CASSARGATNEKLFF
TGTGCCAGCAGCGCCCGGGGGGCGACTAATGAAAAACTGTTTTTT
>TRBJ2-2|-|TRBV27|TRBD2
CASSIRTSGRAGTGELFF
TGTGCCAGCAGTATCAGGACTAGCGGGAGGGCGGGCACCGGGGAGCTGTTTTTT
>TRBJ2-7|-|TRBV6-6|-
CASSPSPGSYEQYF
TGTGCCAGCAGCCCCTCCCCCGGCTCCTACGAGCAGTACTTC
>TRBJ1-4|-|TRBV4-2|-
CASSQDRYNEKLFF
TGTGCCAGCAGCCAGGACCGGTATAATGAAAAACTGTTTTTT
>TRBJ2-1|-|TRBV4-3|TRBD1
CASSPGTASSYNEQFF
TGCGCCAGCAGCCCCGGGACAGCTAGCTCCTACAATGAGCAGTTCTTC
>TRBJ2-7|-|TRBV27|-
CASTCRSPDNVTYEQYF
TGTGCCAGCACCTGTCGGTCCCCGGACAACGTTACCTACGAGCAGTACTTC
>TRBJ1-5|-|TRBV28|-
CASRSGSQPQHF
TGTGCCAGCAGATCAGGGAGTCAGCCCCAGCATTTT
>TRBJ2-7|-|TRBV6-1|TRBD2
CASRTGTSAYEQYF
TGTGCCAGCAGAACCGGGACTAGCGCCTACGAGCAGTACTTC
>TRBJ2-5|-|TRBV7-9|-
CASSQGLFRGGETQYF
TGTGCCAGCAGTCAAGGGTTATTCAGAGGGGGGGAGACCCAGTACTTC
>TRBJ2-7|once|TRBV27|-
CARPGAEGPYEQYF
TGTGCCCGACCAGGGGCCGAGGGACCCTACGAGCAGTACTTC
>TRBJ2-1|-|TRBV7-2|-
CASSRGYEQFF
TGTGCCAGCAGCCGTGGGTATGAGCAGTTCTTC
>TRBJ2-1|few|TRBV19|TRBD2
CASSILAGRNSYNEQFF
TGTGCCAGTAGTATTCTAGCGGGAAGGAATTCCTACAATGAGCAGTTCTTC
>TRBJ1-6|-|TRBV11-2|-
CASSLNSPLHF
TGTGCCAGCAGCTTAAATTCACCCCTCCACTTT
>TRBJ2-3|once|TRBV5-8|TRBD2
CASSPGGPGKDTQYF
TGTGCCAGCAGTCCGGGGGGGCCCGGCAAAGATACGCAGTATTTT
>TRBJ2-3|once|TRBV10-3|-
CAISESMSLDGDTQYF
TGTGCCATCAGTGAGTCGATGTCACTAGACGGAGATACGCAGTATTTT
>TRBJ1-3|-|TRBV5-4|-
CASSLGGSGNTIYF
TGTGCCAGCAGCTTGGGGGGCTCTGGAAACACCATATATTTT
>TRBJ2-5|-|TRBV7-9|TRBD1
CASSTPNRGGVATQYF
TGTGCCAGCAGCACCCCCAACAGGGGCGGAGTGGCGACCCAGTACTTC